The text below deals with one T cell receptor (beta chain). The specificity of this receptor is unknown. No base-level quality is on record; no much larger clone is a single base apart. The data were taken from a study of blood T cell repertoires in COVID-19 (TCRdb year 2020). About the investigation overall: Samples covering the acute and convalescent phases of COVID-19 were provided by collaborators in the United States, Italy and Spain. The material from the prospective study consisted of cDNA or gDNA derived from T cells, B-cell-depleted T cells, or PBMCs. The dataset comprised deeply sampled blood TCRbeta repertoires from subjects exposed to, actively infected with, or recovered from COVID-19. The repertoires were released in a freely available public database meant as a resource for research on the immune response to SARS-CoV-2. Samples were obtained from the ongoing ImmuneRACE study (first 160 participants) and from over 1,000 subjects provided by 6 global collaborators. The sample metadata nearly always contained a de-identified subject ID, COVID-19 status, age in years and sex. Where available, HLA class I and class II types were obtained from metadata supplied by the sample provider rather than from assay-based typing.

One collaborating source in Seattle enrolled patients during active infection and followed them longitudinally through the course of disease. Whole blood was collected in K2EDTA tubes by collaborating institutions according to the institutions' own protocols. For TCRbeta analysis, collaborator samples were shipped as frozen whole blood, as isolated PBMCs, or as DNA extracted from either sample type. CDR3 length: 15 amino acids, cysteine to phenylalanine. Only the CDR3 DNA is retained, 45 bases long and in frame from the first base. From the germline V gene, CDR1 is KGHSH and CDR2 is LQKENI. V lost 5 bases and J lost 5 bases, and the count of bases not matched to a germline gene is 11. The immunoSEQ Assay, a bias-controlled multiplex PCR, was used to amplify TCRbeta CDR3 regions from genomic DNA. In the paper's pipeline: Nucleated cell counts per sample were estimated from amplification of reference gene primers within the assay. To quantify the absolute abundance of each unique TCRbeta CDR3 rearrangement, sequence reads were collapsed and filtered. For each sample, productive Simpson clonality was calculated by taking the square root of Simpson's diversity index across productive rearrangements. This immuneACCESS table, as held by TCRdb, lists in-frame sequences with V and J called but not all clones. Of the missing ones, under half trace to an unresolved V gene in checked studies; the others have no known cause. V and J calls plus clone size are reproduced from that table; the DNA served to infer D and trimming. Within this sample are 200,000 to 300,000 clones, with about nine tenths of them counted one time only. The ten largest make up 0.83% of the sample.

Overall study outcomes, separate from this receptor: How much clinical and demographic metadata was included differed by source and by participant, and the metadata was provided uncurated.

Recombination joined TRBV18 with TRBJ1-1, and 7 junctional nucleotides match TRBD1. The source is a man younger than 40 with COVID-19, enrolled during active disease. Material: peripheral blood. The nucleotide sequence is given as TGTGCCAGCTCAAAAGCCGACCAGGGGGTGACTGAAGCTTTCTTT. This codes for CASSKADQGVTEAFF. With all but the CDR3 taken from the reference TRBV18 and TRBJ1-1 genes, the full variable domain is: NAGVMQNPRHLVRRRGQEARLRCSPMKGHSHVYWYRQLPEEGLKFMVYLQKENIIDESGMPKERFSAEFPKEGPSILRIQQVVRGDSAAYFCASSKADQGVTEAFFGQGTRLTVV.